Listed below are T cell receptor beta chains from one sample, sequenced in a study of T-cell reconstitution after alpha-beta-depleted transplantation in children. Each CDR3 protein is one row after TCRdb ran MiXCR on the PCR reads. The sample shows approximately 420,000 distinct CDR3 sequences, 9.5% to 13% of them seen only once. The sample consisted of PBMCs from the stem cell graft donor, taken from the stem cell graft. The receptor source for this set is a human donor who donated a stem cell graft to a child with acute myeloid leukemia. CDR3s include the opening cysteine and the closing phenylalanine or tryptophan.

J,V,CDR3
TRBJ1-1,TRBV6-5,CASSYRQAGNTEAFF
TRBJ2-1,TRBV7-9,CASSLGLAVSYNEQFF
TRBJ1-5,TRBV3-1,CASSRGGANQPQHF
TRBJ2-1,TRBV29-1,CSVVGDEIAPTYNEQFF
TRBJ2-7,TRBV5-6,CASSLGSGLSYEQYF
TRBJ2-5,TRBV27,CASSRTGYGETQYF
TRBJ1-5,TRBV7-2,CASSPAGNQPQHF
TRBJ2-1,TRBV25-1,CASSAPGLGTEQFF
TRBJ2-4,TRBV5-4,CASSGDLAKNIQYF
TRBJ2-1,TRBV29-1,CSVDRGAYNEQFF
TRBJ1-2,TRBV18,CASSPRTDYGYTF
TRBJ1-2,TRBV20-1,CSARVVQGGGYTF
TRBJ2-5,TRBV7-2,CASSLGREKTQYF
TRBJ2-7,TRBV7-2,CASSLNRGPSYEQYF
TRBJ1-2,TRBV10-3,CAISPDRGGLSYGYTF
TRBJ2-5,TRBV21-1,CASSKATRGPRSNF
TRBJ2-2,TRBV7-9,CASRRLAGGVTGELFF
TRBJ2-3,TRBV11-2,CASSPGTSGRRTDTQYF
TRBJ1-5,TRBV20-1,CSANGGDQPQHF
TRBJ2-5,TRBV12-3/TRBV12-4,CASSSWDSVETQYF
TRBJ2-7,TRBV12-3/TRBV12-4,CASSLRQIYEQYF
TRBJ2-7,TRBV12-3/TRBV12-4,CASGRGTPYEQYF
TRBJ2-5,TRBV7-8,CASSLQGRWETQYF
TRBJ2-1,TRBV9,CASSDTHDSQFF
TRBJ1-4,TRBV7-9,CASSSAEKLFF
TRBJ1-1,TRBV9,CASSVDGGGTEAFF
TRBJ2-1,TRBV27,CASTPGLASSYNEQFF